The entry below describes one T cell receptor beta chain. Its antigen is as yet unknown. Vbeta (60) and Jbeta (13) primers were used in the PCR. Data came from immunoSEQ multiplex PCR; TCRdb stores just in-frame clones and leaves some out. Here the sample spans around 150,000 clones, about four fifths being singletons. The CDR3 has 16 amino acids. The V and J ends lost 3 bases and 9 bases, in that order; junction bases with no gene match: 9. CDR1 is MNHEY, CDR2 SMNVEV, per germline (reference sequence). The data stem from a study of cytomegalovirus exposure and HLA in healthy donors. Overall study findings and caveats: A later look showed TCR association rates differing by HLA locus, highest for DRB1 and lowest for HLA-C. Links to common viral pathogens appeared, in a later analysis, for several of the most significant clusters.

The chain couples TRBV27 to TRBJ1-6; TRBD1 aligns across 9 bases. This clonotype was sampled from a woman in her thirties or forties in good health and CMV-seronegative. Sequencing used PBMCs. The CDR3, as DNA: TGTGCCAGCAGTTTCAGGGACAGGGTAGGAGGTTCACCCCTCCACTTT. It translates to CASSFRDRVGGSPLHF.